The sequence of this TCR beta chain was determined in a study of blood T cells in healthy people across ages. Study observations and caveats: Relative to aged donors, long-lived donors carried more naive CD4+ cells and displayed higher diversity.

This clonotype was picked up a small number of times. The antigen is unknown. The germline gives CDR1 SGDLS, CDR2 YYNGEE. The V gene lost 1 base and the J gene lost 4 bases, with 11 bases spanning the gap. This CDR3 contains 14 residues. Together with a sample-barcoded 5' primer, a J-beta primer mix was included in a second PCR lasting about 6 to 11 cycles. Any given sample supplied a minimum of 2.5 million CDR3-containing paired-end reads. TCRdb independently ran MiXCR on the 5' RACE reads; one entry per CDR3 protein. The profile shows some 1.5 million distinct CDR3 sequences, 25% to 30% of them singletons.

This TCR derives from a woman under 40 in good health. The sample comprised blood. V usage is TRBV9 and J usage is TRBJ1-2; weak D call: TRBD1 (6 bases). For the CDR3, the DNA is TGTGCCAGCAGCGTAAGTGGGGGCACCTATGGCTACACCTTC. Translated, it gives CASSVSGGTYGYTF.